The clone carrying this TCR beta chain occurred once. Its antigen is as yet unknown. Vbeta (60) and Jbeta (13) primers were used in the PCR. Clones were sequenced by immunoSEQ multiplex PCR, and TCRdb holds only the in-frame ones, with some missing. Of about 170,000 clones in the sample, around 85% are singletons; the top ten hold less than 2.5%. The data derive from a study of cytomegalovirus exposure and HLA in healthy donors. Findings of the study overall: In a later analysis, productive TCRs from donors in an Asian-associated ancestry cluster reportedly carried fewer N-insertions than the cohort mean. A cluster of highly shared sequence variants was likely a sequencing artifact. In a later analysis, 16,951 TCR beta sequences were associated with HLA alleles at 0.05 false discovery rate.

These donors counted as nominally healthy when sampled, but unrecorded immune exposures were likely. Sample: PBMCs. The receptor was isolated from a male donor in good health and CMV-seronegative.

CDR3 sequence reads: CSVQLGGGGPSSSYNEQFF. The CDR3 region has the DNA TGCAGCGTTCAATTGGGGGGCGGGGGGCCCTCCAGCTCCTACAATGAGCAGTTCTTC. V is TRBV29-1 and J is TRBJ2-1, with 8 nucleotides matching TRBD2. Germline loops: CDR1 SQVTM, CDR2 ANQGSEA. The CDR3 is 19 amino acids. V shed 5 bases, J shed 0 bases, and the junction held 18 bases outside the gene matches.